The present entry profiles one T cell receptor beta chain with its context. Its antigen is currently unknown. TCRdb ran MiXCR on the RT-PCR reads and lists one entry per CDR3 protein. The repertoire holds under 950,000 distinct CDR3 sequences, 21% seen once, with roughly 10% in the top ten. CDR3 length equals 15 residues. From germline, CDR1 is MDHEN and CDR2 SYDVKM. The V and J ends lost 3 bases and 3 bases respectively, with 12 bases between them. The data derive from a study of response to subunit inactivated influenza vaccine. Study findings and constraints: Few new T cells, the authors suggested, are recruited by each seasonal influenza vaccination.

The TCR sequence derives from a man in his fifties who received an inactivated influenza vaccine. Sequencing was performed on PBMCs from blood, taken about 5 days after vaccination. The rearrangement uses TRBV28 and TRBJ1-5; D call uncertain. CDR3 sequence reads: CASSFGRGSNQPQHF. The CDR3 DNA is TGTGCCAGCAGTTTTGGCCGAGGGTCCAATCAGCCCCAGCATTTT.